A single sample gave rise to the 29 T cell receptor beta chains below, sequenced in a study of T cells in Graves' hyperthyroidism and ophthalmopathy. TCR beta CDR3 regions were amplified from RNA transcripts. RT-PCR in the first round (using the HTBI primer set) targeted the TCR CDR3. TCRdb re-called the multiplex PCR reads with MiXCR, one entry per CDR3 protein. Found here are about 360,000 distinct CDR3 sequences, roughly 13% of them singletons; the top ten hold around a tenth. The sequenced sample was blood. The source of these receptors is a woman under 30 with Graves' hyperthyroidism.

This clonotype was recorded at least ten times. The chain carries TRBV20-1 and TRBJ1-6; no firm D call. Trimming cost V 3 bases and J 2 bases, with 17 bases left between them. The germline V gene encodes CDR1 DFQATT and CDR2 SNEGSKA (reference sequence). This CDR3 has 17 residues. The CDR3 region is CSASPRTVNPYNSPLHF. The CDR3 nucleotides are TGCAGTGCTAGCCCCCGAACCGTCAACCCCTATAATTCACCCCTCCACTTT.

This clonotype was counted many times. The chain recombines TRBV12-3 or TRBV12-4 with TRBJ1-2, with D maybe TRBD1 (6 bases). There are 14 residues in the CDR3. V was clipped by 1 base and J by 0 bases, with 6 bases between them. CDR3 DNA sequence: TGTGCCAGCAGTTTAGACAGGGCTAACTATGGCTACACCTTC. Translating gives CASSLDRANYGYTF.

This clonotype was detected many times. The rearrangement links TRBV2 to TRBJ1-2; tentatively, D is TRBD1 (6 bases). Trimming removed 5 bases at V and 4 bases at J, with 14 bases between. The CDR3 sequence is 14 residues long. The germline V gene has CDR1 SNHLY and CDR2 FYNNEI. CDR3 in amino acids: CASSPGGGAYGYTF. The CDR3 coding sequence is TGTGCCAGCAGTCCTGGAGGGGGGGCCTATGGCTACACCTTC.

There are many counts of this clonotype. The J gene is TRBJ2-5, the V gene TRBV6-2 or TRBV6-3, with 8 positions matching TRBD2. Germline loops: CDR1 MNHEY, CDR2 SVGEGT. V lost 8 bases and J lost 7; bases outside the gene matches: 3. This CDR3 is built from 11 residues. CDR3 in DNA: TGTGCCAGCGGCCTAGCGGGGACCCAGTACTTC. This encodes CASGLAGTQYF.

This clonotype was picked up many times. The rearrangement links TRBV6-1 to TRBJ2-7, with TRBD1 as a possible D gene (6 bases). Germline V gives CDR1 MNHNS, CDR2 SASEGT. V was trimmed by 2 bases and J by 2 bases, leaving 19 bases between them. This CDR3 is 17 amino acids long. The CDR3 protein is CASSEPGESTGTYEQYF. The CDR3 DNA reads TGTGCCAGCAGTGAACCTGGGGAGAGTACAGGGACCTACGAGCAGTACTTC.

The chain combines TRBV11-2 with TRBJ2-2, with 8 bases aligning to TRBD2. CDR1 and CDR2 from the germline V gene are SGHAT and FQNNGV. The length of the CDR3 is 16 residues. Germline trimming cut 6 bases from V and 1 base from J; bases unmatched to any gene: 7. The CDR3 protein is CASSGASGLNTGELFF. CDR3 nucleotides: TGTGCCAGCAGTGGGGCTAGCGGGCTGAACACCGGGGAGCTGTTTTTT.

This clonotype was recorded a few times. The chain is built from TRBV5-1 and TRBJ1-1, with 8 positions matching TRBD1. Germline trimming cut 2 bases from V and 0 bases from J; bases unmatched to any gene: 3. CDR3 length: 15 amino acids. Germline-derived CDR1 and CDR2 are SGHRS and YFSETQ. The CDR3 coding sequence is TGCGCCAGCAGCTTCGGACAGGGAGTGAACACTGAAGCTTTCTTT. Residues: CASSFGQGVNTEAFF.

In its sample, this clonotype was seen many times. J is TRBJ1-2 and V is TRBV3-1; the D gene is possibly TRBD1 (6 bases). The CDR3 is 13 residues long. Germline CDR1 LGHDT, CDR2 YNNKEL (reference sequence). Between the trimmed V and J ends, which lost 5 bases and 7 bases, there was a span of 14 bases. The CDR3 region has the DNA TGTGCCAGCAGCGCGGCAGGGGTGACTGGCTACACCTTC. Its translation is CASSAAGVTGYTF.

This chain links TRBV6-1 with TRBJ1-1; D gene unclear. Trimming removed 0 bases from V and 3 bases from J, with 11 bases in between. The length of the CDR3 is 15 residues. The V gene's germline CDR1 is MNHNS and CDR2 SASEGT. This CDR3 is CASSEARRKDTEAFF. The CDR3 DNA reads as TGTGCCAGCAGTGAAGCGCGAAGGAAGGACACTGAAGCTTTCTTT.

This clonotype was seen ten or more times. V gene TRBV7-3 combines with J gene TRBJ1-1; D may be TRBD1 (5 bases). CDR1 is SGHTA, CDR2 FQGTGA, per germline. The V end was cut by 0 bases, the J end by 6 bases, with 11 bases between. The CDR3 extends over 14 amino acids. Written as DNA, the CDR3 is TGTGCCAGCAGCTTAACAGGGGTGATGGCTGAAGCTTTCTTT. It encodes CASSLTGVMAEAFF.

In this sample, this clonotype turned up many times. The chain recombines TRBV19 with TRBJ2-1; 8 bases are shared with TRBD2. The CDR3 sequence is 15 residues long. Germline V gene lookup returns CDR1 LNHDA and CDR2 SQIVND (reference sequence). With V trimmed by 4 bases and J by 9 bases, 11 bases remained unmatched. This chain's CDR3 is CASSRELLTSGEQFF. In nucleotides, the CDR3 is TGTGCCAGTAGTAGGGAGCTTCTCACTAGCGGTGAGCAGTTCTTC.

This clonotype was seen many times. J is TRBJ2-1 and V is TRBV12-3 or TRBV12-4; 7 bases line up with TRBD2. This CDR3 comprises 16 residues. J was trimmed by 3 bases and V by 3 bases; bases with no gene match: 8. CDR3 bases: TGTGCCAGCAGTTTTCTACCTAGCGGTAGCTACAATGAGCAGTTCTTC. It yields the protein CASSFLPSGSYNEQFF.

In this sample, this clonotype turned up many times. This rearrangement joins TRBV30 to TRBJ1-5; perhaps TRBD1 as D (5 bases). The germline gives CDR1 GTSNPN, CDR2 SVGIG (reference sequence). CDR3 length: 14 residues. Trimming left V 2 bases short and J 3 bases short, with 11 bases between. The CDR3: CAWSYRQYNQPQHF. The CDR3 nucleotides read TGTGCCTGGAGTTACCGACAGTACAATCAGCCCCAGCATTTT.

At least ten counts were recorded for this clonotype. This chain uses TRBV28 with TRBJ1-2; TRBD1 agrees at 8 bases. V shed 6 bases and J 2 bases; nucleotides not matched to a gene: 5. Per the germline V gene, CDR1 is MDHEN and CDR2 is SYDVKM. The CDR3 contains 14 residues. The CDR3 region has the DNA TGTGCCAGCAGGGGCGGACAGGGAAACTATGGCTACACCTTC. As protein: CASRGGQGNYGYTF.

Many counts were recorded for this clonotype. This chain connects TRBV12-3 or TRBV12-4 to TRBJ1-5, with TRBD1 matching 8 bases. This CDR3 has 13 residues. The junction had 7 bases not matched to a gene; V was cut back by 6 bases and J by 9 bases. DNA of the CDR3: TGTGCCAGCAGGACAGGGGACGAATGGCCCCAGCATTTT. Amino acid sequence: CASRTGDEWPQHF.

This clonotype was recorded many times. The rearrangement joins TRBV27 to TRBJ2-7; perhaps TRBD1 as D (6 bases). V was pared by 0 bases and J by 3 bases, with 9 bases between. CDR3 size: 14 residues. Germline V gene sequence: CDR1 MNHEY, CDR2 SMNVEV (reference sequence). In DNA, the CDR3 is TGTGCCAGCAGTTTATCGAGAGGGGGCTACGAGCAGTACTTC. Its protein is CASSLSRGGYEQYF.

This clonotype was detected ten times or more. The chain links TRBV12-3 or TRBV12-4 to TRBJ1-1; possible D gene TRBD1, 6 bases. The V end lost 6 bases, the J end lost 4 bases, and 12 bases lay between the germline ends. The CDR3 length is 13 residues. The CDR3 protein is CASSYGTTTEAFF. In DNA, the CDR3 is TGTGCCAGCAGCTATGGGACAACCACTGAAGCTTTCTTT.

This clonotype has ten or more counts. The chain employs TRBV30 and TRBJ1-1, with a weak D call TRBD1 (5 bases). Trimming stripped 3 bases from V and 4 bases from J, with 9 bases between. The germline V gene has CDR1 GTSNPN and CDR2 SVGIG (reference sequence). There are 12 residues in the CDR3. CDR3: CAWRWGGTEAFF. In DNA form, the CDR3 reads TGTGCCTGGAGATGGGGGGGCACTGAAGCTTTCTTT.

This clonotype has a count of ten or more. The V call is TRBV14, the J call TRBJ2-1, with D unclear. The CDR3 is 12 residues long. The germline V and J ends were trimmed by 5 bases and 7 bases, with 9 bases remaining between them. The V gene's germline CDR1 is SGHDN and CDR2 FVKESK. CDR3 sequence (DNA): TGTGCCAGCAGCTCCCGGGTGAATGAGCAGTTCTTC. Translation gives CASSSRVNEQFF.

The genes are TRBV28 and TRBJ2-5; TRBD1 might be the D (5 bases). Germline V gene sequence: CDR1 MDHEN, CDR2 SYDVKM. The CDR3 has 14 amino acids. Between the trimmed V and J ends, which lost 3 bases and 2 bases, there was a span of 10 bases. CDR3 amino acids: CASSFTTVQETQYF. In DNA, the CDR3 is TGTGCCAGCAGTTTTACGACAGTACAAGAGACCCAGTACTTC.

There are many counts of this clonotype. The chain recombines TRBV7-9 with TRBJ2-3; D gene ambiguous. With 2 bases removed from V and 5 bases from J, the gap between germline ends came to 17 bases. The CDR3 length is 16 residues. In germline, CDR1 is SEHNR, CDR2 FQNEAQ (reference sequence). The CDR3 loop is CASSLFSNSLLDTQYF. Here the CDR3 DNA reads TGTGCCAGCAGCTTATTCAGTAATAGCCTCTTAGATACGCAGTATTTT.

This clonotype was seen repeatedly, ten times or more. The rearrangement links TRBV5-1 to TRBJ2-1; 7 bases align to TRBD1. The CDR3 is made up of 14 amino acids. The germline V gene has CDR1 SGHRS and CDR2 YFSETQ. Trimming removed 0 bases from V and 11 bases from J; junction bases left unmatched: 8. The CDR3 sequence: CASSLAPGQRKQFF. The CDR3 DNA reads as TGCGCCAGCAGCTTGGCCCCGGGACAGAGAAAGCAGTTCTTC.

This clonotype was recorded at least ten times. CDR3 DNA sequence: TGTGCCAGCAGCTTAGAAGGGGCTCGCCGGGGTTCACCCCTCCACTTT. As protein: CASSLEGARRGSPLHF. V is TRBV7-8 and J is TRBJ1-6; possibly TRBD1 for D (5 bases). The germline gives CDR1 SGHVS, CDR2 FQNEAQ. V was cut by 1 base and J by 9 bases, with 16 bases left in between. The CDR3 is 16 residues long.

The chain couples TRBV19 to TRBJ2-5; TRBD1 matches at 8 bases. The CDR3 totals 13 residues. Trimming at V came to 10 bases and at J to 4 bases, leaving 8 bases not matched to a gene. The germline CDR1 and CDR2 sequences are LNHDA and SQIVND (reference sequence). The CDR3 nucleotides are TGTGCCACTTCAGGACAGGGAGCAGAGACCCAGTACTTC. Its protein product is CATSGQGAETQYF.

The sample holds a few counts of this clonotype. The chain employs TRBV5-6 and TRBJ2-7, with TRBD1 matching 9 bases. The CDR3 is 15 amino acids. The V gene's germline CDR1 is SGHDT and CDR2 YYEEEE. The ends lost 1 base at V and 6 bases at J; junction bases unmatched: 8. This CDR3 is CASSLFRDRDSEQYF. The CDR3 DNA reads as TGTGCCAGCAGCTTGTTCCGGGACAGGGACAGCGAGCAGTACTTC.

This clonotype was seen at least ten times. This rearrangement joins TRBV28 to TRBJ2-1; 8 bases align to TRBD2. The trim removed 5 bases at V and 2 bases at J, leaving 5 bases unmatched. The CDR3 covers 15 residues. CDR1 MDHEN and CDR2 SYDVKM come from the germline V gene. This CDR3 is CASSQLAEAYNEQFF. The CDR3 nucleotides are TGTGCCAGCAGTCAACTAGCGGAGGCCTACAATGAGCAGTTCTTC.

This clonotype was seen ten or more times. The rearrangement joins TRBV2 to TRBJ1-5; TRBD1 matches 8 bases. The CDR3 loop spans 15 amino acids. Germline trimming cut 6 bases from V and 2 bases from J; bases unmatched to any gene: 6. CDR1 SNHLY and CDR2 FYNNEI come from the germline V gene. Written as DNA, the CDR3 is TGTGCCAGCAGCGGAACGACAGGGGGCAATCAGCCCCAGCATTTT. It is translated as CASSGTTGGNQPQHF.

This clonotype came up a few times. The chain combines TRBV20-1 with TRBJ1-5; D might be TRBD1 (6 bases). The CDR3 runs 15 residues. Trimming stripped 6 bases from V and 7 bases from J, with 22 bases between. Germline V CDR1 and CDR2: DFQATT, SNEGSKA (reference sequence). The CDR3, as DNA: TGCAGTGCAAAAGGGGGAAACGGGGCAAGACAGCCCCAGCATTTT. This sequence encodes CSAKGGNGARQPQHF.

The CDR3 bases are TGTGCCAGCAGTGAATGGGCGGGGGGCGATGAGCAGTTCTTC. This sequence encodes CASSEWAGGDEQFF. The rearrangement links TRBV25-1 to TRBJ2-1; the match to TRBD2 covers 8 bases. The CDR3 is 14 residues long. CDR1 and CDR2 (germline): MGHDK, SYGVNS. The trim removed 1 base at V and 8 bases at J, leaving 4 bases unmatched.